This T cell receptor beta chain stems from a study of blood T cell repertoires in COVID-19. Study-level background: Sources were T cells, B-cell-depleted T cells, or PBMCs; the material itself was cDNA or gDNA.

Those enrolled in Seattle joined during active infection and were followed longitudinally afterward. The data were produced by immunoSEQ multiplex PCR, yet TCRdb's version contains in-frame clones alone and is incomplete. Here the sample spans some 520,000 clones, roughly 89% being singletons. Trimming cost V 5 bases and J 5 bases, with 5 bases left between them. Germline V lookup: CDR1 SGHKS, CDR2 YYEKEE (reference sequence). The CDR3 is made up of 12 amino acids. This chain connects TRBV5-5 to TRBJ1-6, with D unresolved. The sequence was collected from a man between 18 and 29 years old with COVID-19, enrolled during active disease. Material: peripheral blood. In nucleotides, the CDR3 is TGTGCCAGCAGTAGAAATAATTCACCCCTCCACTTT. Translation gives CASSRNNSPLHF.